One and the same sample provided the 22 T cell receptor beta chains below, sequenced in a study of CD8 T cells in Susac syndrome. Reverse transcription of about 0.5 to 1 ug RNA used random hexamers. MiXCR, applied by TCRdb to the immunoSEQ multiplex PCR reads, yields one record per CDR3 protein. Among about 71,000 distinct CDR3 sequences listed, 96% were seen once. The specimen was CD4+ T cells from PBMCs. Receptor source: a human donor with multiple sclerosis.

This chain uses TRBV29-1 with TRBJ2-3; 7 bases are shared with TRBD1. This CDR3 spans 16 amino acids. Germline CDR1 is SQVTM and CDR2 is ANQGSEA. V shed 4 bases, J shed 1 base, and the junction held 11 bases outside the gene matches. The CDR3 DNA reads as TGCAGCGTTGTACTCCGGGACAGAGCCCGCACAGATACGCAGTATTTT. The encoded protein is CSVVLRDRARTDTQYF.

The chain employs TRBV7-2 and TRBJ2-5, with 7 positions matching TRBD1. This CDR3 is 14 amino acids long. V was pared by 5 bases and J by 5 bases, with 8 bases of the junction left unmatched. Germline loops: CDR1 SGHTA, CDR2 FQGNSA. The chain's CDR3 is CASSPGDSRETQYF. CDR3 in DNA: TGTGCCAGCAGCCCTGGGGACAGTCGGGAGACCCAGTACTTC.

The chain recombines TRBV29-1 with TRBJ1-2, with unresolved D. The CDR3 runs 12 residues. The germline CDR1 and CDR2 sequences are SQVTM and ANQGSEA. Trimming removed 2 bases from V and 8 bases from J, with 12 bases in between. As DNA, the CDR3 is TGCAGCGTTGAAAAGGCCGGGTCGGGCTACACCTTC. Translation: CSVEKAGSGYTF.

The V gene is TRBV3-1, the J gene TRBJ1-1; D is undetermined. CDR1 LGHDT and CDR2 YNNKEL come from the germline V gene (reference sequence). V lost 1 base, J lost 0 bases, and 6 bases lay in between. The CDR3 covers 14 residues. In nucleotides, the CDR3 is TGTGCCAGCAGCCAAGGACTACTGAACACTGAAGCTTTCTTT. It yields the protein CASSQGLLNTEAFF.

The chain employs TRBV4-2 and TRBJ2-7; D is tentatively TRBD1 or TRBD2 (5 bases each). The CDR3 has 15 residues. V was shortened by 1 base and J by 2 bases, with 12 bases between the two germline ends. The V gene's germline CDR1 is LGHNA and CDR2 YNFKEQ. This chain's CDR3 is CASSQVEGITYEQYF. As DNA, the CDR3 is TGTGCCAGCAGCCAAGTTGAGGGGATTACCTACGAGCAGTACTTC.

This chain uses TRBV5-1 with TRBJ1-1; 7 bases map to TRBD1. CDR3 length equals 16 residues. With 3 bases clipped from V and 7 bases from J, the junction kept 15 bases outside the gene matches. Germline V lookup: CDR1 SGHRS, CDR2 YFSETQ. The CDR3 region has the DNA TGCGCCAGCAGCTCACGCCCCCAGGGGGAAAGAGGTGAAGCTTTCTTT. This sequence encodes CASSSRPQGERGEAFF. Together with reference TRBV5-1 and TRBJ1-1, the CDR3 gives the full variable domain: KAGVTQTPRYLIKTRGQQVTLSCSPISGHRSVSWYQQTPGQGLQFLFEYFSETQRNKGNFPGRFSGRQFSNSRSEMNVSTLELGDSALYLCASSSRPQGERGEAFFGQGTRLTVV.

The J gene is TRBJ2-5, the V gene TRBV30; 7 bases are shared with TRBD2. The CDR3 loop spans 13 amino acids. V lost 5 bases, J lost 5 bases, and 8 bases stayed unmatched. Germline V gene sequence: CDR1 GTSNPN, CDR2 SVGIG (reference sequence). CDR3: CAWHERGRETQYF. In nucleotides, the CDR3 is TGTGCCTGGCACGAGCGGGGCAGGGAGACCCAGTACTTC.

The chain employs TRBV28 and TRBJ1-1; TRBD1 agrees at 9 bases. Germline assignment: CDR1 MDHEN and CDR2 SYDVKM. This CDR3 has 14 amino acids. The ends lost 6 bases at V and 1 base at J; junction bases unmatched: 3. CDR3 in amino acids: CASRGTGQNTEAFF. In DNA, the CDR3 is TGTGCCAGCAGAGGGACAGGGCAGAACACTGAAGCTTTCTTT. The full variable domain, rest sourced from reference TRBV28 and TRBJ1-1, is DVKVTQSSRYLVKRTGEKVFLECVQDMDHENMFWYRQDPGLGLRLIYFSYDVKMKEKGDIPEGYSVSREKKERFSLILESASTNQTSMYLCASRGTGQNTEAFFGQGTRLTVV.

The chain uses TRBV24-1 and TRBJ2-2; D is unresolved. V lost 9 bases and J lost 7, with 8 bases in between. This CDR3 region has 11 residues. Per germline, CDR1 KGHDR and CDR2 SFDVKD. The DNA for the CDR3 is TGTGCCACCGAGGTGAACGGGGAGCTGTTTTTT. Translation: CATEVNGELFF.

A single count supports this clonotype. J is TRBJ1-5 and V is TRBV9; 8 bases line up with TRBD1. The ends lost 3 bases at V and 8 bases at J; junction bases unmatched: 10. The CDR3 runs to 15 residues. Germline V lookup: CDR1 SGDLS, CDR2 YYNGEE. The CDR3 sequence is CASSAWGGQAEPQHF. The CDR3 nucleotides read TGTGCCAGCAGCGCCTGGGGGGGACAGGCTGAGCCCCAGCATTTT. Variable domain in full (rest from reference TRBV9 and TRBJ1-5): DSGVTQTPKHLITATGQRVTLRCSPRSGDLSVYWYQQSLDQGLQFLIQYYNGEERAKGNILERFSAQQFPDLHSELNLSSLELGDSALYFCASSAWGGQAEPQHFGDGTRLSIL.

This rearrangement joins TRBV19 to TRBJ1-5; D gene ambiguous. Per germline, CDR1 LNHDA and CDR2 SQIVND (reference sequence). Trimming removed 6 bases from V and 2 bases from J, with 14 bases in between. This CDR3 region has 15 residues. CDR3 in DNA: TGTGCCAGTAGACCCATCTGGTCCGGCAATCAGCCCCAGCATTTT. Translating gives CASRPIWSGNQPQHF.

This chain uses TRBV6-2 or TRBV6-3 with TRBJ1-5; 9 bases fit TRBD1. V dropped 5 bases and J dropped 3; count of bases not matched to a gene: 5. The CDR3 contains 15 residues. CDR1 and CDR2 (germline): MNHEY, SVGEGT. The CDR3 nucleotides read TGTGCCAGCAGTCCCGGGACAGGGTACAATCAGCCCCAGCATTTT. Translated, it gives CASSPGTGYNQPQHF.

As regards this clonotype: An end of the junction differs from the germline gene, which may be a read error. The chain joins TRBV12-3 or TRBV12-4 to TRBJ2-3, with 13 bases lining up with TRBD2. The CDR3 is 12 residues long. The CDR3 region is CASSPGLAGMFF. The DNA for the CDR3 is TGTGCCAGCAGTCCGGGACTAGCGGGGATGTTTTTT.

V and J are TRBV10-1 and TRBJ2-3; 9 bases align to TRBD1. The CDR3 extends over 16 amino acids. The germline V gene has CDR1 WNHNN and CDR2 SYGVQD (reference sequence). Losses at the gene ends were 5 bases for V and 1 base for J; bases not matched to a gene: 7. The CDR3 spells CASSRDRAVGTDTQYF. The DNA of the CDR3 is TGCGCCAGCAGTCGGGACAGGGCAGTGGGCACAGATACGCAGTATTTT.

The chain employs TRBV7-2 and TRBJ2-1; 7 bases are a match to TRBD2. Germline assignment: CDR1 SGHTA and CDR2 FQGNSA. The V and J ends lost 3 bases and 5 bases, in that order; junction bases with no gene match: 16. This CDR3 comprises 18 residues. CDR3: CASSFPRWGGRENNEQFF. The CDR3 DNA follows: TGTGCCAGCAGCTTTCCTCGGTGGGGGGGACGGGAGAACAATGAGCAGTTCTTC.

The V gene is TRBV5-1, the J gene TRBJ2-7; either TRBD1 or TRBD2 may supply D (6 bases each). Looked up from germline, CDR1 is SGHRS and CDR2 is YFSETQ. V was pared by 0 bases and J by 1 base, with 14 bases between. The CDR3 covers 16 residues. CDR3 nucleotide sequence: TGCGCCAGCAGCTTGGTGGGGGGCATTAAATCCTACGAGCAGTACTTC. Translation gives CASSLVGGIKSYEQYF. Variable domain in full (rest from reference TRBV5-1 and TRBJ2-7): KAGVTQTPRYLIKTRGQQVTLSCSPISGHRSVSWYQQTPGQGLQFLFEYFSETQRNKGNFPGRFSGRQFSNSRSEMNVSTLELGDSALYLCASSLVGGIKSYEQYFGPGTRLTVT.

The V gene is TRBV11-3, the J gene TRBJ1-6, with D possibly matching TRBD1 (5 bases). Deletions cut 5 bases from V and 7 bases from J, with 18 bases between. Germline CDR1 reads SGHNT; CDR2 reads YENEEA. This CDR3 comprises 16 residues. CDR3 DNA sequence: TGTGCCAGCAGCACCCGGGGCATCCAGCGGAATTCACCCCTCCACTTT. Protein: CASSTRGIQRNSPLHF.

The chain combines TRBV2 with TRBJ2-2; D ambiguous. The CDR3 is made up of 14 amino acids. From germline, CDR1 is SNHLY and CDR2 FYNNEI. The V and J ends lost 4 bases and 2 bases respectively, with 8 bases between them. The CDR3 is CASSVDGNTGELFF. DNA for the CDR3: TGTGCCAGCAGTGTGGACGGCAACACCGGGGAGCTGTTTTTT.

This clonotype appeared once. The rearrangement links TRBV7-3 to TRBJ1-6, with D unclear. CDR3 length: 15 residues. V was pared by 0 bases and J by 7 bases, with 10 bases between. CDR1 is SGHTA and CDR2 is FQGTGA in the germline V gene. CDR3 protein: CASSLTGQGNSPLHF. DNA of the CDR3: TGTGCCAGCAGCTTAACCGGCCAAGGGAATTCACCCCTCCACTTT.

The rearrangement joins TRBV7-2 to TRBJ1-2; 12 bases are shared with TRBD1. The CDR3 has 14 amino acids. The junction had 6 bases not matched to a gene; V was cut back by 5 bases and J by 8 bases. Germline CDR1 is SGHTA and CDR2 is FQGNSA. The CDR3 reads CASSRDRGQWGYTF. The CDR3 coding sequence is TGTGCCAGCAGCCGGGACAGGGGGCAATGGGGCTACACCTTC.

This chain uses TRBV28 with TRBJ2-5; TRBD1 matches at 7 bases. The germline CDR1 and CDR2 sequences are MDHEN and SYDVKM. The CDR3 has 14 amino acids. The V gene end was trimmed by 4 bases and the J gene end by 4 bases; junction bases not matched to a gene: 6. CDR3 coding DNA: TGTGCCAGCAGTTCAACCCGACAGGGAGAGACCCAGTACTTC. Its translation: CASSSTRQGETQYF.

The CDR3 protein is CSAAGQIASTEAFF. The CDR3 nucleotides are TGCAGTGCCGCGGGACAGATTGCCAGCACTGAAGCTTTCTTT. The V call is TRBV20-1, the J call TRBJ1-1, with 7 bases fitting TRBD1. The germline V gene has CDR1 DFQATT and CDR2 SNEGSKA (reference sequence). This CDR3 has 14 residues. V lost 6 bases and J lost 4; bases outside the gene matches: 11.